This T cell receptor beta chain was sequenced during a study of OX40 agonist ivuxolimab in advanced cancers. Background on the whole study: Ivuxolimab was a fully human IgG2 agonistic monoclonal antibody targeting the costimulatory receptor OX40 (CD134). Intravenous ivuxolimab was administered to patients every 2 weeks at six dose levels: 0.01, 0.1, 0.3, 1.5, 3 and 10 mg/kg. Of the roughly 50 dose-escalation patients, hepatocellular carcinoma was present in some 19, melanoma in approximately 15, renal cell carcinoma in 9 and head and neck cancer in 9. In the dose-escalation cohort, over 65% of patients were male, and the mean age was roughly 60 years, with a range of roughly 20 to 85. Patients were allowed to have had prior anti-PD-1, anti-PD-L1 or anti-CTLA-4 therapy, and approximately 41% of the dose-escalation patients had previously received checkpoint inhibitors. Partial responses occurred in three dose-escalation patients, of whom one had hepatocellular carcinoma and two had cutaneous melanoma. The purpose of peripheral TCRbeta sequencing was to test whether ivuxolimab changed TCR sequence diversity and led to clonal T-cell expansion. The paper covers the monotherapy dose-escalation part of the phase I ivuxolimab trial, which included N = 52 patients. General findings and caveats noted by the study authors: At doses from 0.1 to 3.0 mg/kg, clonal expansion was seen in both CD4+ and CD8+ blood T cells between baseline and week 6. Low levels of normalized T-cell clonal expansion were also seen in some nonresponding patients. After ivuxolimab, more expanded clones were found on average in CD8+ T cells than in CD4+ T cells. The antigen specificity of the peripheral T cells that underwent clonal expansion was not determined. In the 0.1-3.0 mg/kg groups, partial responders had among the lowest normalized peripheral clonal expansion, particularly in CD8+ T cells.

The trial excluded patients who had a history of autoimmune disease or were on systemic immunosuppression. Peripheral blood for TCR sequencing was collected from all dose cohorts at baseline, on cycle 4 day 1, and on cycle 7 day 1. Samples came from an open-label, multicenter, first-in-human phase I dose-escalation trial of ivuxolimab. The trial enrolled adults with locally advanced or metastatic head and neck squamous cell, hepatocellular, melanoma or renal cell carcinoma. CD4+ and CD8+ T cells were sorted separately from peripheral blood before TCR sequencing. Notes on this clone: Its recognized antigen is unknown. Base qualities were left out, and no much larger clone turns up one base away.

The V and J ends are trimmed by 2 bases and 5 bases, leaving 18 bases between them. The CDR3 spans 16 residues, from the cysteine through the phenylalanine. Only CDR3 DNA is held: 48 bases, read in frame from base 1. Based on the germline V gene, the CDR1 and CDR2 sequences are KGHSH and LQKENI. For sequencing of the TCRbeta CDR3 region, genomic DNA was extracted from the sorted cells. The immunoSEQ Assay was used for sequencing of TCRbeta CDR3 regions. TCRdb obtained this table from immuneACCESS and retained in-frame rearrangements with V and J assigned. These tables miss some clones; where compared with another copy, unresolved V genes account for less than half of the shortfall, and the remainder is unexplained. The sample table shows roughly 71,000 clones, and about 91% are seen once. Less than 0.65% of the sample is held by the ten biggest clonotypes.

This clonotype originated in an adult with an advanced solid tumor such as melanoma, head and neck, liver or kidney cancer. Specimen: CD4+ or CD8+ T cells sorted from blood, collected in a trial of the OX40 agonist ivuxolimab. The sequence joins TRBV18 to TRBJ1-1; TRBD1 is possibly the D segment (6 matching bases). The CDR3: CASSPVTLGAGTEAFF. Here is the DNA: TGTGCCAGCTCACCAGTGACCTTGGGGGCAGGTACTGAAGCTTTCTTT.